This section outlines one TCR beta chain sequence together with its context. The sample is drawn from a study of blood T cell repertoires in COVID-19. Method: immunoSEQ multiplex PCR; TCRdb's copy keeps in-frame clones and lacks some. The data show around 140,000 clones, with about four fifths seen just once and about 8.4% held by the top ten. The CDR3 consists of 16 residues. V shed 3 bases, J shed 4 bases, and the junction held 5 bases outside the gene matches. Germline V gene lookup returns CDR1 SNHLY and CDR2 FYNNEI. The TCR was taken from a woman aged 55-69 years with active or convalescent COVID-19. This chain uses TRBV2 with TRBJ2-1; 11 bases line up with TRBD1. Sample: peripheral blood. In DNA, the CDR3 is TGTGCCAGCAGTGACTACGGGACAGGGGGATACAATGAGCAGTTCTTC. Protein product: CASSDYGTGGYNEQFF.